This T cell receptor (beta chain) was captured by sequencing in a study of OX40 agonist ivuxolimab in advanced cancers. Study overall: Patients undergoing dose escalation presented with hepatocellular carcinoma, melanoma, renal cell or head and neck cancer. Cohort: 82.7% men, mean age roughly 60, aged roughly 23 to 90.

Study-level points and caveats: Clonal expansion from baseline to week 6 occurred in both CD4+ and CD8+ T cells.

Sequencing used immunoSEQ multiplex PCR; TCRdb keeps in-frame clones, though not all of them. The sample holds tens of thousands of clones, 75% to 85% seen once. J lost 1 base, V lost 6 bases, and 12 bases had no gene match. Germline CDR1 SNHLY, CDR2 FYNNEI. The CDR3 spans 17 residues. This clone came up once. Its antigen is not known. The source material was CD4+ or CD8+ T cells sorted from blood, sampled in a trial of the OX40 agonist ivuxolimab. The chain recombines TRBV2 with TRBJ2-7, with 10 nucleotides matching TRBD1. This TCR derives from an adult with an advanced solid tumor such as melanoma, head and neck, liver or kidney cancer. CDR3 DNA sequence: TGTGCCAGCAGCTCGACGACAGGGGGCGGATGGTCCTACGAGCAGTACTTC. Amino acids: CASSSTTGGGWSYEQYF.